The 29 T cell receptor beta chains in this list originate from one sample, sequenced in a study of OX40 agonist ivuxolimab in advanced cancers. The data were produced by immunoSEQ multiplex PCR, yet TCRdb's version contains in-frame clones alone and is incomplete. Found here are some 98,000 clones, 85% to 95% of them singletons; the top ten hold 0.2% to 0.3%. The sequences come from CD4+ or CD8+ T cells sorted from blood, collected in a trial of the OX40 agonist ivuxolimab. The receptor source for this set is an adult with an advanced solid tumor such as melanoma, head and neck, liver or kidney cancer.

The chain carries TRBV2 and TRBJ1-2; D not resolved. This CDR3 region has 11 residues. V lost 6 bases and J lost 2, with 4 bases in between. Per the germline V gene, CDR1 is SNHLY and CDR2 is FYNNEI. The CDR3 here is CASSENYGYTF. The CDR3 nucleotides are TGTGCCAGCAGCGAAAACTATGGCTACACCTTC.

A few counts support this clone. V is TRBV7-6 and J is TRBJ1-2, with D possibly matching TRBD1 (6 bases). Trimming left V 4 bases short and J 4 bases short, with 16 bases between. This CDR3 spans 15 amino acids. Germline-derived CDR1 and CDR2 are SGHVS and FNYEAQ. CDR3 sequence: CASSSGQRDLYGYTF. The CDR3 coding sequence is TGTGCCAGCAGCTCAGGACAGCGAGACCTCTATGGCTACACCTTC.

The rearrangement uses TRBV7-3 and TRBJ2-1, with D unresolved. Trimming removed 2 bases at V and 10 bases at J, with 12 bases between. CDR1 SGHTA and CDR2 FQGTGA come from the germline V gene. The length of the CDR3 is 13 residues. CDR3 protein: CASSLGFPREQFF. CDR3 sequence (DNA): TGTGCCAGCAGCTTAGGTTTCCCAAGGGAGCAGTTCTTC.

This chain joins TRBV10-3 and TRBJ1-1, with D possibly being TRBD1 (6 bases). The V end was cut by 5 bases, the J end by 5 bases, with 15 bases between. Germline V CDR1 and CDR2: ENHRY, SYGVKD. This CDR3 comprises 14 residues. CDR3 sequence (DNA): TGTGCCATCAGTTTGGCAGGGGCAACAACTGAAGCTTTCTTT. The encoded protein is CAISLAGATTEAFF.

This rearrangement joins TRBV18 to TRBJ1-2; no reliable D call. This CDR3 is built from 13 residues. Looked up from germline, CDR1 is KGHSH and CDR2 is LQKENI. The V and J ends lost 3 bases and 2 bases respectively, with 7 bases between them. CDR3 sequence reads: CASSPLQNYGYTF. CDR3 sequence (DNA): TGTGCCAGCTCACCCTTACAGAACTATGGCTACACCTTC.

The J gene is TRBJ2-1, the V gene TRBV19; 8 bases are shared with TRBD1. Germline CDR1 and CDR2: LNHDA and SQIVND (reference sequence). Trimming removed 3 bases from V and 7 bases from J; junction bases left unmatched: 2. The CDR3 runs 13 residues. The CDR3 nucleotides are TGTGCCAGTAGTATCTGGACAGGGAATGAGCAGTTCTTC. Its protein is CASSIWTGNEQFF.

The chain is built from TRBV5-1 and TRBJ2-5; D is unclear. This CDR3 is built from 13 residues. V was trimmed by 1 base and J by 1 base, leaving 5 bases between them. Germline loops: CDR1 SGHRS, CDR2 YFSETQ. Here the CDR3 DNA reads TGCGCCAGCAGCTTGAGGCTCCAAGAGACCCAGTACTTC. This encodes CASSLRLQETQYF.

The V and J genes are TRBV29-1 and TRBJ1-2, with no clear D. Trimming took off 0 bases at V and 6 bases at J, with 8 bases between the two ends. This CDR3 has 12 residues. CDR1 SQVTM and CDR2 ANQGSEA come from the germline V gene. The CDR3 loop reads CSVEDGIDGYTF. The CDR3 DNA follows: TGCAGCGTTGAAGATGGTATCGATGGCTACACCTTC.

As to this clone: Other DNA sequences of this sample code for an identical CDR3. V is TRBV7-9 and J is TRBJ2-5; no clear D. CDR1 is SEHNR, CDR2 FQNEAQ, per germline (reference sequence). V was clipped by 6 bases and J by 2 bases, with 4 bases between them. CDR3 length: 11 residues. CDR3 bases: TGTGCCAGCAGTCTACAAGAGACCCAGTACTTC. Translated, it gives CASSLQETQYF.

This clone was seen only once. The chain has TRBV11-3 and TRBJ2-1; 13 bases fit TRBD2. CDR3 length: 17 residues. V lost 1 base to trimming and J lost 6 bases; unmatched junction nucleotides: 6. Looked up from germline, CDR1 is SGHNT and CDR2 is YENEEA. CDR3 in DNA: TGTGCCAGCAGCTTAGCAGGCGGGACTAGCGGGGTCAATGAGCAGTTCTTC. It is translated as CASSLAGGTSGVNEQFF.

The chain carries TRBV27 and TRBJ2-1, with D tentatively TRBD1 or TRBD2 (7 bases each). Germline V lookup: CDR1 MNHEY, CDR2 SMNVEV (reference sequence). This CDR3 contains 16 residues. V was pared by 6 bases and J by 3 bases, with 18 bases between. The DNA of the CDR3 is TGTGCCAGCAGAATAGGCAGGGGGGGCTACTACAATGAGCAGTTCTTC. This translates into CASRIGRGGYYNEQFF.

The chain employs TRBV9 and TRBJ2-3; 10 nucleotides match TRBD2. V shed 0 bases and J 7 bases; nucleotides not matched to a gene: 8. Germline assignment: CDR1 SGDLS and CDR2 YYNGEE. This CDR3 has 16 residues. This CDR3 reads CASSVDPSGGLHTQYF. The CDR3 DNA follows: TGTGCCAGCAGCGTAGACCCTAGCGGGGGCCTTCATACGCAGTATTTT.

The chain has TRBV4-3 and TRBJ2-3; 10 nucleotides agree with TRBD2. The J segment lost 5 bases and the V segment lost 1 base, leaving 9 bases of the junction unmatched. This CDR3 has 17 amino acids. Looked up from germline, CDR1 is LGHNA and CDR2 is YSLEER. CDR3 nucleotides: TGCGCCAGCAGCCAAGGTCCAGCGGGGGGGCCAAGAGATACGCAGTATTTT. Amino acid sequence: CASSQGPAGGPRDTQYF.

The rearrangement links TRBV28 to TRBJ1-1; 7 bases are shared with TRBD1. CDR3 size: 12 residues. Per the germline V gene, CDR1 is MDHEN and CDR2 is SYDVKM. The V gene end was trimmed by 4 bases and the J gene end by 8 bases; junction bases not matched to a gene: 4. The CDR3, as DNA: TGTGCCAGCAGTTATTGGGACAGCGAAGCTTTCTTT. Residues: CASSYWDSEAFF.

This sequence joins TRBV6-6 and TRBJ1-1, with no clear D. Deletions cut 2 bases from V and 3 bases from J, with 7 bases between. The CDR3 is made up of 13 amino acids. Germline V gene lookup returns CDR1 MNHNY and CDR2 SVGAGI (reference sequence). As DNA, the CDR3 is TGTGCCAGCAGTTACCGTGGGTACACTGAAGCTTTCTTT. Translation: CASSYRGYTEAFF.

V is TRBV9 and J is TRBJ2-3; D gene ambiguous. Looked up from germline, CDR1 is SGDLS and CDR2 is YYNGEE. V lost 0 bases and J 6 bases, leaving 11 bases between the germline ends. The CDR3 totals 14 residues. The CDR3 region is CASSVVPTPDTQYF. CDR3 DNA sequence: TGTGCCAGCAGCGTAGTTCCAACCCCCGATACGCAGTATTTT.

The rearrangement joins TRBV11-2 to TRBJ2-7; D is uncertain. Per the germline V gene, CDR1 is SGHAT and CDR2 is FQNNGV. Between the trimmed V and J ends, which lost 4 bases and 2 bases, there was a span of 9 bases. This CDR3 spans 13 amino acids. CDR3 in DNA: TGTGCCAGCAGCTCCCCGCACACCTACGAGCAGTACGTC. Translated, it gives CASSSPHTYEQYV.

The chain links TRBV5-4 to TRBJ1-2; D is perhaps TRBD1 (6 bases). In germline, CDR1 is SGHNT, CDR2 YYREEE (reference sequence). V lost 2 bases and J 3 bases, leaving 17 bases between the germline ends. This CDR3 spans 16 amino acids. As DNA, the CDR3 is TGTGCCAGCAGCTTTGGAAGGACAGAGCCTTACTATGGCTACACCTTC. Translated, it gives CASSFGRTEPYYGYTF.

The CDR3 here is CASSQDSISGNTIYF. Written as DNA, the CDR3 is TGCGCCAGCAGCCAAGACAGCATCTCTGGAAACACCATATATTTT. V usage is TRBV4-3 and J usage is TRBJ1-3; no reliable D call. CDR3 length: 15 amino acids. Germline V gene data show CDR1 as LGHNA and CDR2 as YSLEER. With 0 bases removed from V and 0 bases from J, the gap between germline ends came to 6 bases.

V gene TRBV2 combines with J gene TRBJ2-1; D call uncertain. V lost 2 bases, J lost 9 bases, and 11 bases lay in between. This CDR3 contains 13 residues. Germline V CDR1 and CDR2: SNHLY, FYNNEI. The CDR3 spells CASSEIGFTEQFF. CDR3 nucleotide sequence: TGTGCCAGCAGTGAAATCGGGTTTACTGAGCAGTTCTTC.

The rearrangement uses TRBV4-2 and TRBJ2-3; D remains unclear. The CDR3 consists of 13 residues. Germline assignment: CDR1 LGHNA and CDR2 YNFKEQ. The V gene lost 0 bases and the J gene lost 9 bases, with 10 bases spanning the gap. The CDR3 bases are TGTGCCAGCAGCCAAGATCAAAAGCAAACGCAGTATTTT. It encodes CASSQDQKQTQYF.

On this clone: Other DNA sequences in the sample encode the same CDR3. The chain combines TRBV5-6 with TRBJ1-1; D is uncertain. V was trimmed by 1 base and J by 1 base, leaving 11 bases between them. Germline V gene data show CDR1 as SGHDT and CDR2 as YYEEEE. The CDR3 length is 15 residues. The chain's CDR3 is CASSLIGEGNTEAFF. The CDR3 DNA is TGTGCCAGCAGCTTGATTGGTGAGGGGAACACTGAAGCTTTCTTT. The full variable domain, its missing parts supplied by reference TRBV5-6 and TRBJ1-1, is DAGVTQSPTHLIKTRGQQVTLRCSPKSGHDTVSWYQQALGQGPQFIFQYYEEEERQRGNFPDRFSGHQFPNYSSELNVNALLLGDSALYLCASSLIGEGNTEAFFGQGTRLTVV.

The V and J genes are TRBV4-1 and TRBJ2-1, with 7 bases lining up with TRBD1. This CDR3 has 14 residues. V was pared by 2 bases and J by 7 bases, with 5 bases of the junction left unmatched. The germline CDR1 and CDR2 sequences are MGHRA and YSYEKL. CDR3 bases: TGCGCCAGCAGCCAACTACAGGGGTTGAATGAGCAGTTCTTC. It is translated as CASSQLQGLNEQFF.

The V and J genes are TRBV2 and TRBJ1-6, with 9 bases matching TRBD1. Germline-derived CDR1 and CDR2 are SNHLY and FYNNEI. CDR3 length equals 14 residues. Losses at the gene ends were 6 bases for V and 9 bases for J; bases not matched to a gene: 6. DNA of the CDR3: TGTGCCAGCAGCAGGACAGGGGAAAGTTCACCCCTCCACTTT. Its protein is CASSRTGESSPLHF.

This rearrangement joins TRBV20-1 to TRBJ2-5; D is ambiguous. Germline CDR1 DFQATT, CDR2 SNEGSKA (reference sequence). V lost 6 bases and J 5 bases, leaving 7 bases between the germline ends. CDR3 length: 10 residues. In nucleotides, the CDR3 is TGCAGTGCCTTCGGGGAGACCCAGTACTTC. This codes for CSAFGETQYF.

J is TRBJ2-2 and V is TRBV11-3, with D unresolved. V was clipped by 3 bases and J by 3 bases, with 5 bases between them. Looked up from germline, CDR1 is SGHNT and CDR2 is YENEEA. CDR3 size: 13 residues. CDR3 loop: CASSLIHTGELFF. CDR3 nucleotides: TGTGCCAGCAGCTTGATACACACCGGGGAGCTGTTTTTT.

The J gene is TRBJ2-1, the V gene TRBV19; TRBD2 is a possible D gene (5 bases). Germline V gene data show CDR1 as LNHDA and CDR2 as SQIVND (reference sequence). V lost 4 bases and J 4 bases, leaving 14 bases between the germline ends. The CDR3 sequence is 15 residues long. The chain's CDR3 is CASSSGLPLYNEQFF. CDR3 nucleotide sequence: TGTGCCAGTAGTAGCGGGCTACCCCTTTACAATGAGCAGTTCTTC.

This clone was seen only once. CDR3: CASSLGTPNTEAFF. Here the CDR3 DNA reads TGTGCCAGCAGTTTAGGTACCCCGAACACTGAAGCTTTCTTT. The chain combines TRBV28 with TRBJ1-1; D not resolved. Between the trimmed V and J ends, which lost 2 bases and 1 base, there was a span of 8 bases. This CDR3 contains 14 residues. Germline V lookup: CDR1 MDHEN, CDR2 SYDVKM.

This chain joins TRBV7-2 and TRBJ2-3; the match to TRBD1 covers 7 bases. There are 13 residues in the CDR3. J gave up 6 bases and V 3 bases, and 3 bases lay outside the gene matches. Germline CDR1 and CDR2: SGHTA and FQGNSA. The CDR3 loop is CASSFGQADTQYF. Here the CDR3 DNA reads TGTGCCAGCAGCTTTGGACAGGCCGATACGCAGTATTTT.